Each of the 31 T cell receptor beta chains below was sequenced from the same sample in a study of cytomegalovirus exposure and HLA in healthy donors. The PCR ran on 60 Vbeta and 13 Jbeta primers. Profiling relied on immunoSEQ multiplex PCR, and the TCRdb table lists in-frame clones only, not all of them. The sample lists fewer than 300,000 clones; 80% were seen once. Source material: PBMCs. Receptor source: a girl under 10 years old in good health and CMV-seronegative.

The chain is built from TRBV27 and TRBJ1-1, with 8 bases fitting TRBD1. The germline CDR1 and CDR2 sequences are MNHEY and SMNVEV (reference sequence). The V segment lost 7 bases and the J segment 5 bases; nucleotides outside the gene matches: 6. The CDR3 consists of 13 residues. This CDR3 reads CASTGTGWTEAFF. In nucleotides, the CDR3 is TGTGCCAGCACCGGGACAGGTTGGACTGAAGCTTTCTTT.

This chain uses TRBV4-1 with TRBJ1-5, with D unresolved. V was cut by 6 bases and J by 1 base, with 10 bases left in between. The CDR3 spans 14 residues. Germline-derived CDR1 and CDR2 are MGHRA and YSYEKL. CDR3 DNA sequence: TGCGCCAGCAGGCGGAGTTGGAGCAATCAGCCCCAGCATTTT. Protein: CASRRSWSNQPQHF.

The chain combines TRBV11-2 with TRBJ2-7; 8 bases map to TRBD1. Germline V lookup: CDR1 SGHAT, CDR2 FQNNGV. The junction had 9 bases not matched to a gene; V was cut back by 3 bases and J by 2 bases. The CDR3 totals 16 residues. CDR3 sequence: CASSFLRGRWTYEQYF. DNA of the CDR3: TGTGCCAGCAGCTTCCTCAGGGGGCGTTGGACCTACGAGCAGTACTTC.

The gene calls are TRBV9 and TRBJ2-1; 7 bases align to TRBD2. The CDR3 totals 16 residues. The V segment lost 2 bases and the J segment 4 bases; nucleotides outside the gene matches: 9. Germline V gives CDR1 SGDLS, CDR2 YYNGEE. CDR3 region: CASSVTGSGGYNEQFF. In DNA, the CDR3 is TGTGCCAGCAGCGTCACGGGTTCGGGGGGATACAATGAGCAGTTCTTC.

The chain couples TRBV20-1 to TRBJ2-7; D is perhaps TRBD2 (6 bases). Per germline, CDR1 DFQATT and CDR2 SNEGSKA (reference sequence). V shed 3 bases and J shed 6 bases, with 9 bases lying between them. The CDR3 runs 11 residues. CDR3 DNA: TGCAGTGCTAGGGACTACGTCGAGCAGTACTTC. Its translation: CSARDYVEQYF.

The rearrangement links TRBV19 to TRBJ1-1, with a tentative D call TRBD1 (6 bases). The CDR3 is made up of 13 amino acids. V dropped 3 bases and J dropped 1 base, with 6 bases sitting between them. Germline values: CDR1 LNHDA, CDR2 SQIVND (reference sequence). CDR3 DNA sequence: TGTGCCAGTAGTATGGGACAGAACACTGAAGCTTTCTTT. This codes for CASSMGQNTEAFF. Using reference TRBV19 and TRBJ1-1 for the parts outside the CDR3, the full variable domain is DGGITQSPKYLFRKEGQNVTLSCEQNLNHDAMYWYRQDPGQGLRLIYYSQIVNDFQKGDIAEGYSVSREKKESFPLTVTSAQKNPTAFYLCASSMGQNTEAFFGQGTRLTVV.

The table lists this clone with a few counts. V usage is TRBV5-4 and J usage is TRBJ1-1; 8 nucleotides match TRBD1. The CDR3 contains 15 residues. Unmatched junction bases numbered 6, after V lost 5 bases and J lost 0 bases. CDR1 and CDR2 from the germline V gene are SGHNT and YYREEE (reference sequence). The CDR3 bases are TGTGCCAGCAGGAACAGGGGGAGTTTGAACACTGAAGCTTTCTTT. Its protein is CASRNRGSLNTEAFF.

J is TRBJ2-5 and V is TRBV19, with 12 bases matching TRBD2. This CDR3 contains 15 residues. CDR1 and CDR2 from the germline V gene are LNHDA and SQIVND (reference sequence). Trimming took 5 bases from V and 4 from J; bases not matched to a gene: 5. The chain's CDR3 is CASSPGLAGRETQYF. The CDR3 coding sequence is TGTGCCAGTAGTCCAGGACTAGCGGGGCGAGAGACCCAGTACTTC.

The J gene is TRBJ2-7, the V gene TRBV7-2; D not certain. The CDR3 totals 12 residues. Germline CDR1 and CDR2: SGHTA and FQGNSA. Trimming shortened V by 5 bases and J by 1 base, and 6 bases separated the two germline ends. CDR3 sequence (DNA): TGTGCCAGCAGCGCACGGTCCTACGAGCAGTACTTC. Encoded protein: CASSARSYEQYF.

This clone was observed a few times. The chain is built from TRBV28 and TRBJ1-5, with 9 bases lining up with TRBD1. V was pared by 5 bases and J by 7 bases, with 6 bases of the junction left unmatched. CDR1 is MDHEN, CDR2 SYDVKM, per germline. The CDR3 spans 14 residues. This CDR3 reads CASSLGQGRQPQHF. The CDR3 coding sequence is TGTGCCAGCAGTCTAGGACAGGGGAGACAGCCCCAGCATTTT.

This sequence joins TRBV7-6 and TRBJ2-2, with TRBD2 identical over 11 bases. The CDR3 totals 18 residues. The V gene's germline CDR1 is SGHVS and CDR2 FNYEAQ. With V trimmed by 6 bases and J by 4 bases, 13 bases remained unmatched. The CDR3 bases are TGTGCCAGCAGATCCGACTTGGTAGGACTAGCGGGCACCGGGGAGCTGTTTTTT. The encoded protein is CASRSDLVGLAGTGELFF.

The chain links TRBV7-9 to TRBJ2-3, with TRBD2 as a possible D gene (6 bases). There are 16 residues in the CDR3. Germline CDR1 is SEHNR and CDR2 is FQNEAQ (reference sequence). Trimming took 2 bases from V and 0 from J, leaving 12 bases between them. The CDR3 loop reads CASSLWRTKSTDTQYF. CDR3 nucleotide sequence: TGTGCCAGCAGCTTATGGAGGACTAAAAGCACAGATACGCAGTATTTT.

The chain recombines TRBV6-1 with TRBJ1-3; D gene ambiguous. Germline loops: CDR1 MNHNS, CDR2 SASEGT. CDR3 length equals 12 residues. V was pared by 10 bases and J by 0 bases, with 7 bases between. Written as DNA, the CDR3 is TGTGCCACCGCAGACTCTGGAAACACCATATATTTT. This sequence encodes CATADSGNTIYF.

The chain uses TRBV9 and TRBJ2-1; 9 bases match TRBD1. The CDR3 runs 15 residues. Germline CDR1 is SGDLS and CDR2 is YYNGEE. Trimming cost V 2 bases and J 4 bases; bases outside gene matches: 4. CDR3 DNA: TGTGCCAGCAGCGTCCGGGACAGGGAATACAATGAGCAGTTCTTC. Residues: CASSVRDREYNEQFF.

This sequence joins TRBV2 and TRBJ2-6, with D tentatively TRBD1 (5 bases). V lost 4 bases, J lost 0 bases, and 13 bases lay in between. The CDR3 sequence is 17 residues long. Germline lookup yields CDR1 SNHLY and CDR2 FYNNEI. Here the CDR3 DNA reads TGTGCCAGCAGTGGGCTAGACAGATTCTCTGGGGCCAACGTCCTGACTTTC. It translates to CASSGLDRFSGANVLTF.

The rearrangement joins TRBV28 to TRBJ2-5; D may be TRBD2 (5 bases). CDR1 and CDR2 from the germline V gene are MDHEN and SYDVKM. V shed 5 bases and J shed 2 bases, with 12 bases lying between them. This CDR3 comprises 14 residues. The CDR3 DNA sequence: TGTGCCAGCAGTAAGGGAGTGCGACAAGAGACCCAGTACTTC. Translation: CASSKGVRQETQYF.

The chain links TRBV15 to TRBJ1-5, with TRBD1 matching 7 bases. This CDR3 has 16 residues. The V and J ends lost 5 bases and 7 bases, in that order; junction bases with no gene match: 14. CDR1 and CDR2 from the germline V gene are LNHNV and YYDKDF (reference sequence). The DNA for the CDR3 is TGTGCCACCAGCCGAAGAGACAGGGTATTGGGCCAGCCCCAGCATTTT. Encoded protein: CATSRRDRVLGQPQHF. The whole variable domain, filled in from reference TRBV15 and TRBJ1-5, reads DAMVIQNPRYQVTQFGKPVTLSCSQTLNHNVMYWYQQKSSQAPKLLFHYYDKDFNNEADTPDNFQSRRPNTSFCFLDIRSPGLGDTAMYLCATSRRDRVLGQPQHFGDGTRLSIL.

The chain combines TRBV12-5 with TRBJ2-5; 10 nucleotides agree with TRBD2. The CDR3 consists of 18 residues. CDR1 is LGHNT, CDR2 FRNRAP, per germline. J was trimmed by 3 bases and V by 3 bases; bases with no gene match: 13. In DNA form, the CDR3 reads TGTGCTAGTGGTTTTGGACTTAGACCGGGACTAGCGAAAGAGACCCAGTACTTC. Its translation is CASGFGLRPGLAKETQYF.

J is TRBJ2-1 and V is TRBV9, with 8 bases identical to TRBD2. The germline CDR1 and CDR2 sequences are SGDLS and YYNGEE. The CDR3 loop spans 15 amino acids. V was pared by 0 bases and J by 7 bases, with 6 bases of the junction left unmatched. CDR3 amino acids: CASSVGGGGNNEQFF. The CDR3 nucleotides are TGTGCCAGCAGCGTAGGAGGCGGGGGGAATAATGAGCAGTTCTTC. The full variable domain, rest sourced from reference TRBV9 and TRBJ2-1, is DSGVTQTPKHLITATGQRVTLRCSPRSGDLSVYWYQQSLDQGLQFLIQYYNGEERAKGNILERFSAQQFPDLHSELNLSSLELGDSALYFCASSVGGGGNNEQFFGPGTRLTVL.

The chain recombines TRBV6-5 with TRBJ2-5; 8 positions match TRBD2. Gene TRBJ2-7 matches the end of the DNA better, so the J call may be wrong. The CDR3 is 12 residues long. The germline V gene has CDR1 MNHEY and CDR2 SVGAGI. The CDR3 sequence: CASGAGGYEQYF. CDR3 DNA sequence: TGTGCCAGCGGTGCGGGAGGCTACGAGCAGTACTTC.

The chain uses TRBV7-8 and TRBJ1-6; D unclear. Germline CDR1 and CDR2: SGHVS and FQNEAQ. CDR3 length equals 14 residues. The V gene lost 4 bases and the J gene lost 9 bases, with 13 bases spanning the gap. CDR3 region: CASSSSSGGSPLHF. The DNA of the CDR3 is TGTGCCAGCAGCTCGAGTAGCGGTGGTTCACCCCTCCACTTT.

Written as DNA, the CDR3 is TGTGCCATCAGACCGACAGGGGATTATTACGAGCAGTACTTC. Its translation is CAIRPTGDYYEQYF. J is TRBJ2-7 and V is TRBV10-3; 8 positions agree with TRBD1. The V gene's germline CDR1 is ENHRY and CDR2 SYGVKD. The CDR3 is 14 residues long. Losses at the gene ends were 6 bases for V and 4 bases for J; bases not matched to a gene: 8.

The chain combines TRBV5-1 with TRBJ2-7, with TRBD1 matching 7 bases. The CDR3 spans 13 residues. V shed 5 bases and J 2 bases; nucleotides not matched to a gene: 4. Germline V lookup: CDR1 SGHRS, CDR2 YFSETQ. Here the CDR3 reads CASRQGITYEQYF. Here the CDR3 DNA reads TGCGCCAGCAGACAGGGGATTACCTACGAGCAGTACTTC.

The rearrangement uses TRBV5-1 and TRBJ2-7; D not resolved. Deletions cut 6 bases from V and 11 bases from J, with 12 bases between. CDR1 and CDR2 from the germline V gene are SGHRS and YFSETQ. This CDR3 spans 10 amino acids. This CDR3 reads CASIHCGEYF. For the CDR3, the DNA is TGCGCCAGCATCCACTGTGGTGAGTACTTC.

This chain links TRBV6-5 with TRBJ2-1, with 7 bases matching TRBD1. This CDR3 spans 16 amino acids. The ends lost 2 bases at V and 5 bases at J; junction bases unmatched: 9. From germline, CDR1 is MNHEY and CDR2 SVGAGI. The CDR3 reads CASSYADRIINNEQFF. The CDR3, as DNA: TGTGCCAGCAGTTACGCGGACAGGATAATAAACAATGAGCAGTTCTTC.

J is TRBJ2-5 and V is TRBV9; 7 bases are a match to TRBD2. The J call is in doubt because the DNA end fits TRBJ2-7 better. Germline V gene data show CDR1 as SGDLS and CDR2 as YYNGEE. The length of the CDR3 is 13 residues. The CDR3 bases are TGTGCCAGCAGCGGGACTAGGACCTACGAGCAGTACTTC. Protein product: CASSGTRTYEQYF.

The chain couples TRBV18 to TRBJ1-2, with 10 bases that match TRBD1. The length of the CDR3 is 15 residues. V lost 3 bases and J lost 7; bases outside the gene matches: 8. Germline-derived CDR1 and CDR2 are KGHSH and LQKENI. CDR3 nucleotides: TGTGCCAGCTCACCTGTCCGGGACAGGGGTGGTGGCTACACCTTC. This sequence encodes CASSPVRDRGGGYTF.

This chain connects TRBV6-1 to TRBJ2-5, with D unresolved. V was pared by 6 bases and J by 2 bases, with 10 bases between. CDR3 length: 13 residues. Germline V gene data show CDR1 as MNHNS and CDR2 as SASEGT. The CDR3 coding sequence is TGTGCCAGCAGCGAACGTAGACAAGAGACCCAGTACTTC. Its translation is CASSERRQETQYF.

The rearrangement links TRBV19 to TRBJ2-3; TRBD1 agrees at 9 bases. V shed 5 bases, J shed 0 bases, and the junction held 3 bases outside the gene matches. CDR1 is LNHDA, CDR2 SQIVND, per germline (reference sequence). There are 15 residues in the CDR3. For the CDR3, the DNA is TGTGCCAGTAGTCAAACAGGGGGCAGCACAGATACGCAGTATTTT. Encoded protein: CASSQTGGSTDTQYF.

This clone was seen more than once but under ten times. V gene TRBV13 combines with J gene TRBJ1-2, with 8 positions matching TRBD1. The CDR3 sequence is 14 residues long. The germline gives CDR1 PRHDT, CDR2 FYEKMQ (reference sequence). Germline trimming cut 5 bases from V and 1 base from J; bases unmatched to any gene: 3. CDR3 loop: CASSIGQGNYGYTF. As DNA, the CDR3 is TGTGCCAGCAGCATTGGACAGGGTAACTATGGCTACACCTTC.

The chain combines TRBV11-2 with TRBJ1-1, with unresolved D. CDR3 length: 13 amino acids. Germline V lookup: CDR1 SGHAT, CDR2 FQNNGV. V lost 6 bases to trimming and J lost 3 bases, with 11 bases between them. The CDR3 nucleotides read TGTGCCAGCAGTCTGGGCACTTACACTGAAGCTTTCTTT. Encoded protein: CASSLGTYTEAFF.